This T cell receptor (beta chain) was sequenced in a study of CD8 T cells in ankylosing spondylitis. In making TCR beta libraries, quantitative 5'-RACE with molecular barcodes was used. TCRdb reprocessed the 5' RACE reads with MiXCR, giving one entry per CDR3 protein. Seen here are under 200,000 distinct CDR3 sequences, roughly 10% observed once, and the top ten hold approximately 32%. Study-wide results and caveats: It appeared that ankylosing spondylitis blood was characterized by a TCR beta motif of several highly homologous variants.

About this clonotype itself: Its specificity is unknown.

The TCR sequence derives from a male donor with ankylosing spondylitis or in good health (not recorded which). The source material was blood, either unsorted or a sorted T cell fraction (not recorded which).

CDR3 amino acids: CASSPEWIYGYTF. CDR3 nucleotide sequence: TGCGCCAGCAGCCCCGAGTGGATCTATGGCTACACCTTC. The chain couples TRBV5-1 to TRBJ1-2; no reliable D call. Deletions cut 4 bases from V and 4 bases from J, with 11 bases between. CDR1 is SGHRS, CDR2 YFSETQ, per germline. The CDR3 is 13 residues long.